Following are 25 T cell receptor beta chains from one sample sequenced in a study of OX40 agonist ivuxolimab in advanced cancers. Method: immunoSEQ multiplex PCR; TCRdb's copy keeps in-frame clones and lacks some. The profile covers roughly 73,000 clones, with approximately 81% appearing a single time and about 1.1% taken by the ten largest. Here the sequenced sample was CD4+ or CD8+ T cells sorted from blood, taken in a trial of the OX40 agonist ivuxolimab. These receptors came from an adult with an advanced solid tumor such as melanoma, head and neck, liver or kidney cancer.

CDR3 region: CASSLTMLGQGTEAFF. The CDR3 nucleotides read TGTGCCAGCAGCCTCACAATGTTGGGGCAAGGAACTGAAGCTTTCTTT. V usage is TRBV7-2 and J usage is TRBJ1-1, with D tentatively TRBD1 (5 bases). V lost 5 bases and J 5 bases, leaving 21 bases between the germline ends. Germline V CDR1 and CDR2: SGHTA, FQGNSA. The CDR3 consists of 16 residues. Based on the CDR3 plus reference TRBV7-2 and TRBJ1-1, the full variable domain is GAGVSQSPSNKVTEKGKDVELRCDPISGHTALYWYRQSLGQGLEFLIYFQGNSAPDKSGLPSDRFSAERTGGSVSTLTIQRTQQEDSAVYLCASSLTMLGQGTEAFFGQGTRLTVV.

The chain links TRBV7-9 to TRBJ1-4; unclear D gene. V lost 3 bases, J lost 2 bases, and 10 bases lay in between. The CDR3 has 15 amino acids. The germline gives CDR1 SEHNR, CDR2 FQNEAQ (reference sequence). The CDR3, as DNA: TGTGCCAGCAGCTTCGGCCCCGACACTAATGAAAAACTGTTTTTT. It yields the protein CASSFGPDTNEKLFF.

CDR3 residues: CASRGQDKTGANVLTF. The CDR3 DNA reads TGTGCCAGCCGGGGACAGGACAAAACTGGGGCCAACGTCCTGACTTTC. The chain is built from TRBV11-3 and TRBJ2-6; 8 bases fit TRBD1. Trimming removed 8 bases from V and 2 bases from J; junction bases left unmatched: 8. The CDR3 has 16 amino acids. Germline V lookup: CDR1 SGHNT, CDR2 YENEEA.

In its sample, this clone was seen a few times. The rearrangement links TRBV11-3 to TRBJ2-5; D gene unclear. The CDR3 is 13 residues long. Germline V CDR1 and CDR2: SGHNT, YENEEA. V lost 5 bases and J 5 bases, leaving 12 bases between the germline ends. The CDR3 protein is CASSLGQAETQYF. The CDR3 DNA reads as TGTGCCAGCAGCCTAGGGCAAGCGGAGACCCAGTACTTC.

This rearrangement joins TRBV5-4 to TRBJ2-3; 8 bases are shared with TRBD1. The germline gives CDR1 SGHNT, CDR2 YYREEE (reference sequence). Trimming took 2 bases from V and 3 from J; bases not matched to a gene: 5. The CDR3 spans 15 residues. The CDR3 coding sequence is TGTGCCAGCAGCTTAAGGACAGGGTCGACAGATACGCAGTATTTT. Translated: CASSLRTGSTDTQYF.

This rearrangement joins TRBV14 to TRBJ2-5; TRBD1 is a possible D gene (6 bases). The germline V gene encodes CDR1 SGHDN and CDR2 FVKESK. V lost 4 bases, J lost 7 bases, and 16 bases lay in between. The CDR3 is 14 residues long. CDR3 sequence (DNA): TGTGCCAGCAGCCTCCGAGGGGGTTTGGGGACCCAGTACTTC. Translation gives CASSLRGGLGTQYF.

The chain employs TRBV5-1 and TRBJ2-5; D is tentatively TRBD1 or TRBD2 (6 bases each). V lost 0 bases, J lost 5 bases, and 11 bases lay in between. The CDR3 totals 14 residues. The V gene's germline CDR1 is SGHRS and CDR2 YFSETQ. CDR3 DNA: TGCGCCAGCAGCTTGGCAGGAGGGGGGGAGACCCAGTACTTC. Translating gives CASSLAGGGETQYF.

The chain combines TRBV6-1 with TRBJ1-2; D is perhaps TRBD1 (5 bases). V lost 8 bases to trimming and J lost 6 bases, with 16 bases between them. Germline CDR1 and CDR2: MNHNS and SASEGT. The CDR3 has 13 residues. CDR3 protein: CASQTGGSDGYTF. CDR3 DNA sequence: TGTGCCAGCCAAACGGGGGGGTCGGATGGCTACACCTTC.

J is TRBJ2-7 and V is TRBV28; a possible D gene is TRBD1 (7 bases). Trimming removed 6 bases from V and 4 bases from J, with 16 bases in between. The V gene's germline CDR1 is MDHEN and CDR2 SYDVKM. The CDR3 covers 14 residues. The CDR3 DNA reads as TGTGCCAGCAGCCCCGGGGGACAGACGTACGAGCAGTACTTC. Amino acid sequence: CASSPGGQTYEQYF. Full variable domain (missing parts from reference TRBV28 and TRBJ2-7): DVKVTQSSRYLVKRTGEKVFLECVQDMDHENMFWYRQDPGLGLRLIYFSYDVKMKEKGDIPEGYSVSREKKERFSLILESASTNQTSMYLCASSPGGQTYEQYFGPGTRLTVT.

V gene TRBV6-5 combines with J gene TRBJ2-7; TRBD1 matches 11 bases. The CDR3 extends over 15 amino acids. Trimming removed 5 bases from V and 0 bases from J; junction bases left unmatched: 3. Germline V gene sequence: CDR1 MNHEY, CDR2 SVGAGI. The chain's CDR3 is CASSGQGAHSYEQYF. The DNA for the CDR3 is TGTGCCAGCAGTGGACAGGGGGCCCACTCCTACGAGCAGTACTTC.

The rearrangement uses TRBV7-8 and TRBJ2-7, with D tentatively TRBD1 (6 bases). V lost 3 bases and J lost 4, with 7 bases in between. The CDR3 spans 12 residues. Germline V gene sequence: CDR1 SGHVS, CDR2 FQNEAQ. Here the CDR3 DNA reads TGTGCCAGCAGCTTTCAGGGGTACGAGCAGTACTTC. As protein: CASSFQGYEQYF.

CDR3 sequence: CASSGGPDQPQHF. The CDR3 region has the DNA TGTGCCAGTTCAGGGGGCCCCGATCAGCCCCAGCATTTT. The chain has TRBV7-7 and TRBJ1-5; 8 nucleotides agree with TRBD1. J was trimmed by 5 bases and V by 9 bases; bases with no gene match: 6. The CDR3 runs to 13 residues. The germline gives CDR1 SSHAT, CDR2 FNYEAQ (reference sequence).

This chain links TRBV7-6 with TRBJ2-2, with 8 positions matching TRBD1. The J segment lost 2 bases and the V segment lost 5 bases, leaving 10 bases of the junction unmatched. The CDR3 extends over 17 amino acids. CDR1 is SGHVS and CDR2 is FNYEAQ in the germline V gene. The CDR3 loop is CASSLQTGAVNTGELFF. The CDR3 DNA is TGTGCCAGCAGCCTACAGACAGGGGCCGTTAACACCGGGGAGCTGTTTTTT. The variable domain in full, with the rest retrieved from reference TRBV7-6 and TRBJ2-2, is GAGVSQSPRYKVTKRGQDVALRCDPISGHVSLYWYRQALGQGPEFLTYFNYEAQQDKSGLPNDRFSAERPEGSISTLTIQRTEQRDSAMYRCASSLQTGAVNTGELFFGEGSRLTVL.

The CDR3 region is CASSSRGQGKDTQYF. The CDR3 DNA sequence: TGCGCCAGCAGCTCGAGGGGACAGGGGAAGGATACGCAGTATTTT. J is TRBJ2-3 and V is TRBV5-1; 10 bases are a match to TRBD1. CDR1 is SGHRS, CDR2 YFSETQ, per germline. CDR3 length equals 15 residues. The trim removed 3 bases at V and 6 bases at J, leaving 7 bases unmatched. Combining the CDR3 with reference TRBV5-1 and TRBJ2-3 gives the whole variable domain KAGVTQTPRYLIKTRGQQVTLSCSPISGHRSVSWYQQTPGQGLQFLFEYFSETQRNKGNFPGRFSGRQFSNSRSEMNVSTLELGDSALYLCASSSRGQGKDTQYFGPGTRLTVL.

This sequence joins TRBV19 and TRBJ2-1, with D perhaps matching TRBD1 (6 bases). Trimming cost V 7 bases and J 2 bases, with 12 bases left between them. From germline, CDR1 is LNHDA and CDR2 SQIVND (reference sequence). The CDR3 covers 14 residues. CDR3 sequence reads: CASTTGPPYNEQFF. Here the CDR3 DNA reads TGTGCCAGTACTACAGGGCCCCCCTACAATGAGCAGTTCTTC.

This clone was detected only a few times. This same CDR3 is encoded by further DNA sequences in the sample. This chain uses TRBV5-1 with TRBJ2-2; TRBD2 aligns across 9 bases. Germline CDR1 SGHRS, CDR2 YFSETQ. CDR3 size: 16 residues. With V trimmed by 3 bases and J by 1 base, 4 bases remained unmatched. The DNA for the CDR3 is TGCGCCAGCAGCTACCGAGCGGGGGGGAACACCGGGGAGCTGTTTTTT. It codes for CASSYRAGGNTGELFF.

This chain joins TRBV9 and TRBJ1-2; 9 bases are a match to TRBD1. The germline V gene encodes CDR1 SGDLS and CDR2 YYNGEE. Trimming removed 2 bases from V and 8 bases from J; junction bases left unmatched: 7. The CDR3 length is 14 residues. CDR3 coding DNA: TGTGCCAGCAGCGTTTACAGACAGGGGGGAGGCTACACCTTC. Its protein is CASSVYRQGGGYTF.

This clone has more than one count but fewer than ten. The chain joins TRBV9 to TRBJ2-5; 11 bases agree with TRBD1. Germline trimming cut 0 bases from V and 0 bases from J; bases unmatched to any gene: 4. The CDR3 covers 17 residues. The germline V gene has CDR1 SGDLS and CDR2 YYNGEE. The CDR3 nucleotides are TGTGCCAGCAGCGTAGCTATGGGACAGGGGGACCAAGAGACCCAGTACTTC. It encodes CASSVAMGQGDQETQYF. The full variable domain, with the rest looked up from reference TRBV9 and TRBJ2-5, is DSGVTQTPKHLITATGQRVTLRCSPRSGDLSVYWYQQSLDQGLQFLIQYYNGEERAKGNILERFSAQQFPDLHSELNLSSLELGDSALYFCASSVAMGQGDQETQYFGPGTRLLVL.

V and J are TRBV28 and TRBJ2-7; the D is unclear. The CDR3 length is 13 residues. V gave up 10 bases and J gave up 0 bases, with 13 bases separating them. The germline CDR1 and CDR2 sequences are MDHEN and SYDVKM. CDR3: CATILRASYEQYF. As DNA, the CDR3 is TGTGCCACAATTTTACGGGCCTCCTACGAGCAGTACTTC.

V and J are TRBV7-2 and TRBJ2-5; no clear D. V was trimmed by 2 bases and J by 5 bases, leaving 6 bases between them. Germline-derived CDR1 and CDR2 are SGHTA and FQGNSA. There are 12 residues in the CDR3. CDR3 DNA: TGTGCCAGCAGCTTATCGTGGGAGACCCAGTACTTC. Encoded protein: CASSLSWETQYF.

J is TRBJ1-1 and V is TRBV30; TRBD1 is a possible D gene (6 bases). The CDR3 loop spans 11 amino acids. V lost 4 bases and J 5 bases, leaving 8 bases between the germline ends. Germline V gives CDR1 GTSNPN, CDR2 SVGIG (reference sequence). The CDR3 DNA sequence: TGTGCCTGGACAGGGGATACTGAAGCTTTCTTT. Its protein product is CAWTGDTEAFF.

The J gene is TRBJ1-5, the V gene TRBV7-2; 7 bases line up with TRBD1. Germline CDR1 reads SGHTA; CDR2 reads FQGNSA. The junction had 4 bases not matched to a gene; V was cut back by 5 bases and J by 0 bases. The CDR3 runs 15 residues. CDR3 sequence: CASSPGQDSNQPQHF. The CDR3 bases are TGTGCCAGCAGCCCAGGACAGGATAGCAATCAGCCCCAGCATTTT.

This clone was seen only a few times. The CDR3 DNA reads as TGTGCCAGCAGTTACGCGGCACTTGCAACTAATGAAAAACTGTTTTTT. This sequence encodes CASSYAALATNEKLFF. The rearrangement uses TRBV6-7 and TRBJ1-4; D not resolved. TRBV6-7 carries the ORF label, with uncertain function. This CDR3 comprises 16 residues. Trimming took 2 bases from V and 0 from J, leaving 10 bases between them.

The CDR3 protein is CASSPGHRTSTDTQYF. CDR3 nucleotides: TGTGCCAGTAGCCCCGGACATCGCACTAGCACAGATACGCAGTATTTT. The rearrangement joins TRBV2 to TRBJ2-3; D perhaps matches TRBD1 (5 bases). Trimming removed 9 bases at V and 0 bases at J, with 19 bases between. This CDR3 region has 16 residues. Germline V gene lookup returns CDR1 SNHLY and CDR2 FYNNEI.

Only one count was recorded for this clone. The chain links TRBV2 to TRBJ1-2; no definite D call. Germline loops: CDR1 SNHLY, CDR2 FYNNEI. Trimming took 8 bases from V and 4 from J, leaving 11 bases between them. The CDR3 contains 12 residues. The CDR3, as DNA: TGTGCCAGCTCCCGGAACGTCTATGGCTACACCTTC. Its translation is CASSRNVYGYTF.